A single sample is the source of the 12 T cell receptor beta chains below, sequenced in a study of cytomegalovirus exposure and HLA in healthy donors. In the PCR, 60 Vbeta and 13 Jbeta primers were used. The data were produced by immunoSEQ multiplex PCR, yet TCRdb's version contains in-frame clones alone and is incomplete. Its clone listing holds 90,000 to 120,000 clones. The sample was PBMCs. The receptors here all came from a man aged 45 to 65 in good health and CMV-seronegative.

The J gene is TRBJ2-7, the V gene TRBV9; D unclear. The V gene's germline CDR1 is SGDLS and CDR2 YYNGEE. The CDR3 covers 15 residues. Trimming took 0 bases from V and 3 from J, leaving 13 bases between them. CDR3 DNA sequence: TGTGCCAGCAGCGTAGAGGCAGGCAACCTCTACGAGCAGTACTTC. Translating it yields CASSVEAGNLYEQYF.

The rearrangement joins TRBV5-4 to TRBJ2-7, with unresolved D. The germline gives CDR1 SGHNT, CDR2 YYREEE (reference sequence). The V gene lost 0 bases and the J gene lost 6 bases, with 7 bases spanning the gap. This CDR3 contains 12 residues. The CDR3 region is CASSLAFSEQYF. CDR3 nucleotides: TGTGCCAGCAGCTTGGCCTTCTCCGAGCAGTACTTC.

The chain uses TRBV7-2 and TRBJ1-1; the D gene is possibly TRBD1 (5 bases). Deletions cut 5 bases from V and 3 bases from J, with 16 bases between. Germline CDR1 and CDR2: SGHTA and FQGNSA. The CDR3 contains 15 residues. The CDR3 DNA sequence: TGTGCCAGCAGCAAGGGACCGGAGGGATACACTGAAGCTTTCTTT. Protein product: CASSKGPEGYTEAFF.

V gene TRBV7-3 combines with J gene TRBJ2-1; 13 nucleotides align to TRBD2. Germline-derived CDR1 and CDR2 are SGHTA and FQGTGA. There are 18 residues in the CDR3. With V trimmed by 1 base and J by 7 bases, 10 bases remained unmatched. The CDR3 nucleotides read TGTGCCAGCAGCTTAATTCCAAGGACTAGCGGGAGTATGAATGAGCAGTTCTTC. Protein sequence: CASSLIPRTSGSMNEQFF.

This chain uses TRBV10-3 with TRBJ1-1, with 8 positions matching TRBD1. Germline CDR1 reads ENHRY; CDR2 reads SYGVKD. This CDR3 is 16 amino acids long. V trimming: 7 bases; J trimming: 0 bases; junction bases outside the gene matches: 10. Here the CDR3 DNA reads TGTGCCATCACTGTTGCGCCGGGACAGGTGAACACTGAAGCTTTCTTT. Translated: CAITVAPGQVNTEAFF.

V usage is TRBV25-1 and J usage is TRBJ1-1, with D perhaps TRBD1 (6 bases). With 6 bases removed from V and 4 bases from J, the gap between germline ends came to 9 bases. CDR3 size: 12 residues. Germline CDR1 and CDR2: MGHDK and SYGVNS. CDR3 loop: CASSRGSTEAFF. The CDR3 nucleotides are TGTGCCAGCAGCAGGGGTAGCACTGAAGCTTTCTTT.

This chain connects TRBV2 to TRBJ1-1; a possible D gene is TRBD1 (6 bases). Germline V gene data show CDR1 as SNHLY and CDR2 as FYNNEI. Trimming shortened V by 6 bases and J by 0 bases, and 14 bases separated the two germline ends. The length of the CDR3 is 15 residues. The CDR3 here is CASRADRTMNTEAFF. Here the CDR3 DNA reads TGTGCCAGCAGAGCAGACAGGACGATGAACACTGAAGCTTTCTTT.

The J gene is TRBJ1-1, the V gene TRBV29-1; D unclear. V was pared by 2 bases and J by 4 bases, with 8 bases between. From germline, CDR1 is SQVTM and CDR2 ANQGSEA. This CDR3 comprises 12 residues. The CDR3 reads CSVERAGTEAFF. As DNA, the CDR3 is TGCAGCGTTGAAAGAGCGGGCACTGAAGCTTTCTTT.

The rearrangement uses TRBV19 and TRBJ2-5; no definite D call. Germline assignment: CDR1 LNHDA and CDR2 SQIVND (reference sequence). With 2 bases removed from V and 0 bases from J, the gap between germline ends came to 10 bases. The CDR3 is 15 amino acids. The DNA for the CDR3 is TGTGCCAGTAGTATAAGCCTGGAGTACCAAGAGACCCAGTACTTC. Translation: CASSISLEYQETQYF.

The chain is built from TRBV18 and TRBJ2-7; possible D gene TRBD2, 6 bases. The CDR3 length is 13 residues. Germline V lookup: CDR1 KGHSH, CDR2 LQKENI. The V and J ends lost 3 bases and 3 bases respectively, with 9 bases between them. This CDR3 is CASSPGGHYEQYF. The CDR3 bases are TGTGCCAGCTCACCCGGAGGGCACTACGAGCAGTACTTC.

The CDR3 loop is CASSPGTPQTDTQYF. CDR3 bases: TGCGCCAGCAGCCCGGGGACACCACAAACAGATACGCAGTATTTT. This rearrangement joins TRBV5-1 to TRBJ2-3; tentative D call: TRBD1 (6 bases). The V gene's germline CDR1 is SGHRS and CDR2 YFSETQ. The V and J ends lost 4 bases and 3 bases respectively, with 15 bases between them. The CDR3 is made up of 15 amino acids. Full variable domain (remainder filled in from reference TRBV5-1 and TRBJ2-3): KAGVTQTPRYLIKTRGQQVTLSCSPISGHRSVSWYQQTPGQGLQFLFEYFSETQRNKGNFPGRFSGRQFSNSRSEMNVSTLELGDSALYLCASSPGTPQTDTQYFGPGTRLTVL.

V usage is TRBV11-3 and J usage is TRBJ1-1; a weak D match, TRBD1 (5 bases). Germline assignment: CDR1 SGHNT and CDR2 YENEEA. The ends were cut back, 4 bases at V and 9 bases at J, with 18 bases in the middle. The CDR3 runs to 14 residues. The CDR3 region is CASSSRKGSEKAFF. CDR3 in DNA: TGTGCCAGCAGCTCCCGGAAGGGGTCTGAGAAAGCTTTCTTT. The full variable domain, completed using reference TRBV11-3 and TRBJ1-1, is EAGVVQSPRYKIIEKKQPVAFWCNPISGHNTLYWYLQNLGQGPELLIRYENEEAVDDSQLPKDRFSAERLKGVDSTLKIQPAELGDSAVYLCASSSRKGSEKAFFGQGTRLTVV.